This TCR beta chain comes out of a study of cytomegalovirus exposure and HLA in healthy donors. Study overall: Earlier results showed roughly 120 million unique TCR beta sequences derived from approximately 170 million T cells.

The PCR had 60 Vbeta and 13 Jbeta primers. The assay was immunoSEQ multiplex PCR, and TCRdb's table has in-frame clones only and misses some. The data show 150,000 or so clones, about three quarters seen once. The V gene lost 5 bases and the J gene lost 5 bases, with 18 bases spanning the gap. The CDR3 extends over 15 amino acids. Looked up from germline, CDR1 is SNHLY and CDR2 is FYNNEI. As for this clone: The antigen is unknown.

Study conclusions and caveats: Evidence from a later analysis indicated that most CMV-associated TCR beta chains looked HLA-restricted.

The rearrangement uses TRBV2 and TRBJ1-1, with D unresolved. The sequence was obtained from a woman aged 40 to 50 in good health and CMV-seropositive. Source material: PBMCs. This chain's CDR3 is CASSYGRTPGTEAFF. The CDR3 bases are TGTGCCAGCAGTTACGGACGGACCCCGGGGACTGAAGCTTTCTTT.